Shown below are 18 T cell receptor beta chains from a single sample sequenced in a study of blood T cell repertoires in COVID-19. The table came from immunoSEQ multiplex PCR; TCRdb's copy has only in-frame clones and leaves some out. This table holds more than 50,000 clones, approximately 91% found once. What was sequenced was peripheral blood. The source of these receptors is a human donor in a cohort sampled during active COVID-19.

The chain is built from TRBV4-1 and TRBJ1-5, with 7 bases aligning to TRBD1. CDR3 size: 16 residues. Looked up from germline, CDR1 is MGHRA and CDR2 is YSYEKL. The ends lost 4 bases at V and 11 bases at J; junction bases unmatched: 17. CDR3 amino acids: CASSPHLNRGQSAQHF. CDR3 DNA: TGCGCCAGCAGCCCGCACCTGAACAGGGGACAGTCAGCCCAGCATTTT.

The rearrangement joins TRBV4-3 to TRBJ2-3; 8 bases line up with TRBD2. Trimming took 4 bases from V and 2 from J; bases not matched to a gene: 8. The CDR3 extends over 16 amino acids. The V gene's germline CDR1 is LGHNA and CDR2 YSLEER. The CDR3 is CASSPQASGPTDTQYF. The CDR3, as DNA: TGCGCCAGCAGCCCCCAAGCTAGCGGGCCCACAGATACGCAGTATTTT.

This rearrangement joins TRBV4-2 to TRBJ2-2; D is ambiguous. Germline V gene data show CDR1 as LGHNA and CDR2 as YNFKEQ. V was trimmed by 1 base and J by 2 bases, leaving 20 bases between them. This CDR3 comprises 19 residues. CDR3 in DNA: TGTGCCAGCAGCCAAGTCGGGTACGGTGAGAGAGGCAACACCGGGGAGCTGTTTTTT. It yields the protein CASSQVGYGERGNTGELFF.

The CDR3 nucleotides are TGTGCCAGCAGTGATATGGGCTTATCGGATGAGCAGTTCTTC. Its protein product is CASSDMGLSDEQFF. V usage is TRBV6-4 and J usage is TRBJ2-1; D gene unclear. Germline V CDR1 and CDR2: MRHNA, SNTAGT. The ends were cut back, 3 bases at V and 8 bases at J, with 14 bases in the middle. This CDR3 contains 14 residues.

The gene calls are TRBV28 and TRBJ2-1; 13 nucleotides line up with TRBD2. Germline CDR1 MDHEN, CDR2 SYDVKM. V lost 4 bases and J lost 9; bases outside the gene matches: 9. The CDR3 length is 16 residues. CDR3 protein: CASSSLAGGPGAEQFF. The CDR3 bases are TGTGCCAGCAGTTCACTAGCGGGAGGGCCGGGAGCTGAGCAGTTCTTC.

V gene TRBV14 combines with J gene TRBJ2-2; 7 bases are a match to TRBD2. Germline trimming cut 5 bases from V and 7 bases from J; bases unmatched to any gene: 16. The CDR3 totals 17 residues. Germline CDR1 SGHDN, CDR2 FVKESK. CDR3 sequence: CASSYAPSGTVGGELFF. CDR3 DNA sequence: TGTGCCAGCAGCTACGCGCCTAGCGGAACGGTGGGCGGGGAGCTGTTTTTT.

The chain combines TRBV27 with TRBJ2-5, with D possibly TRBD2 on 6 matching bases. CDR3 length: 18 amino acids. Deletions cut 5 bases from V and 4 bases from J, with 26 bases between. Germline V CDR1 and CDR2: MNHEY, SMNVEV (reference sequence). CDR3 nucleotides: TGTGCCAGCAGTGATATAACGGGAGCCCCAAGTTGGAGAGAGACCCAGTACTTC. This encodes CASSDITGAPSWRETQYF.

The genes are TRBV28 and TRBJ2-3; TRBD1 matches 9 bases. The CDR3 spans 19 residues. The J segment lost 5 bases and the V segment lost 6 bases, leaving 21 bases of the junction unmatched. Germline V CDR1 and CDR2: MDHEN, SYDVKM. CDR3 DNA sequence: TGTGCCAGCAGGCAAACAGGGGGCGCAGAGTTTTTGTTGGGAGATACGCAGTATTTT. Its translation is CASRQTGGAEFLLGDTQYF.

Concerning this clone itself: This specimen includes other DNA sequences encoding the same CDR3. The CDR3 loop is CATSRSSGPQETQYF. The CDR3 coding sequence is TGTGCCACCAGCAGGTCTAGCGGTCCTCAAGAGACCCAGTACTTC. V gene TRBV15 combines with J gene TRBJ2-5, with 7 bases aligning to TRBD2. The V gene's germline CDR1 is LNHNV and CDR2 YYDKDF (reference sequence). The CDR3 is 15 residues long. V dropped 3 bases and J dropped 2; count of bases not matched to a gene: 6.

This clone was seen a single time. The chain has TRBV5-4 and TRBJ1-2, with 10 bases fitting TRBD1. V lost 4 bases and J lost 3; bases outside the gene matches: 12. CDR3 length: 17 amino acids. Germline V gene data show CDR1 as SGHNT and CDR2 as YYREEE (reference sequence). The CDR3 sequence: CASSTRDRGWRDYGYTF. The CDR3 bases are TGTGCCAGCAGCACACGGGACAGGGGTTGGCGCGACTATGGCTACACCTTC.

The CDR3, as DNA: TGTGCCAGCAGCGCCCCAACTAGCCTCCATGAGCAGTTCTTC. Translated: CASSAPTSLHEQFF. The chain carries TRBV11-3 and TRBJ2-1; perhaps TRBD2 as D (6 bases). Per the germline V gene, CDR1 is SGHNT and CDR2 is YENEEA. This CDR3 region has 14 residues. Trimming cost V 5 bases and J 8 bases, with 16 bases left between them.

The chain employs TRBV2 and TRBJ1-2, with 10 bases lining up with TRBD1. From germline, CDR1 is SNHLY and CDR2 FYNNEI. This CDR3 spans 14 amino acids. With V trimmed by 5 bases and J by 4 bases, 4 bases remained unmatched. As DNA, the CDR3 is TGTGCCAGCAGTTCGGGACAGGGGATCTATGGCTACACCTTC. This sequence encodes CASSSGQGIYGYTF. Full variable domain (rest looked up from reference TRBV2 and TRBJ1-2): EPEVTQTPSHQVTQMGQEVILRCVPISNHLYFYWYRQILGQKVEFLVSFYNNEISEKSEIFDDQFSVERPDGSNFTLKIRSTKLEDSAMYFCASSSGQGIYGYTFGSGTRLTVV.

The chain combines TRBV5-1 with TRBJ2-1; TRBD2 agrees at 8 bases. The CDR3 is made up of 18 amino acids. V shed 4 bases and J 0 bases; nucleotides not matched to a gene: 12. In germline, CDR1 is SGHRS, CDR2 YFSETQ. CDR3 in DNA: TGCGCCAGCAGCCCTTACCTTCACAGCGGGAGCTCCTACAATGAGCAGTTCTTC. It translates to CASSPYLHSGSSYNEQFF.

The chain couples TRBV5-1 to TRBJ2-1; 13 bases align to TRBD2. CDR1 is SGHRS and CDR2 is YFSETQ in the germline V gene. The length of the CDR3 is 15 residues. With V trimmed by 5 bases and J by 7 bases, 6 bases remained unmatched. CDR3 in DNA: TGCGCCAGCAGTCAAACTAGCGGGAGGGAGAATGAGCAGTTCTTC. It encodes CASSQTSGRENEQFF.

The chain carries TRBV6-5 and TRBJ2-7; weak D call: TRBD1 (6 bases). The V end lost 8 bases, the J end lost 5 bases, and 19 bases lay between the germline ends. Germline loops: CDR1 MNHEY, CDR2 SVGAGI. The CDR3 has 14 amino acids. CDR3 nucleotide sequence: TGTGCCAGCTCGGTTCGAACAGGGATTCACGAGCAGTACTTC. This translates into CASSVRTGIHEQYF.

The V call is TRBV7-2, the J call TRBJ1-4, with 8 bases that match TRBD1. Germline assignment: CDR1 SGHTA and CDR2 FQGNSA. Germline trimming cut 4 bases from V and 5 bases from J; bases unmatched to any gene: 6. The CDR3 is 15 residues long. The CDR3 DNA sequence: TGTGCCAGCAGCTCCTCAGGGGGCGCAAATGAAAAACTGTTTTTT. This sequence encodes CASSSSGGANEKLFF.

The V gene is TRBV11-3, the J gene TRBJ2-1, with 8 bases identical to TRBD2. This CDR3 has 14 amino acids. With V trimmed by 4 bases and J by 8 bases, 7 bases remained unmatched. CDR1 is SGHNT and CDR2 is YENEEA in the germline V gene. CDR3 protein: CASSSEGLADEQFF. CDR3 bases: TGTGCCAGCAGCTCCGAAGGACTAGCCGATGAGCAGTTCTTC.

V is TRBV5-1 and J is TRBJ1-4, with TRBD1 identical over 7 bases. V was pared by 5 bases and J by 4 bases, with 8 bases of the junction left unmatched. Germline V gives CDR1 SGHRS, CDR2 YFSETQ. The CDR3 extends over 15 amino acids. The CDR3 DNA follows: TGCGCCAGCAGGGCCGGACAGGTGATTAATGAAAAACTGTTTTTT. Its translation: CASRAGQVINEKLFF.